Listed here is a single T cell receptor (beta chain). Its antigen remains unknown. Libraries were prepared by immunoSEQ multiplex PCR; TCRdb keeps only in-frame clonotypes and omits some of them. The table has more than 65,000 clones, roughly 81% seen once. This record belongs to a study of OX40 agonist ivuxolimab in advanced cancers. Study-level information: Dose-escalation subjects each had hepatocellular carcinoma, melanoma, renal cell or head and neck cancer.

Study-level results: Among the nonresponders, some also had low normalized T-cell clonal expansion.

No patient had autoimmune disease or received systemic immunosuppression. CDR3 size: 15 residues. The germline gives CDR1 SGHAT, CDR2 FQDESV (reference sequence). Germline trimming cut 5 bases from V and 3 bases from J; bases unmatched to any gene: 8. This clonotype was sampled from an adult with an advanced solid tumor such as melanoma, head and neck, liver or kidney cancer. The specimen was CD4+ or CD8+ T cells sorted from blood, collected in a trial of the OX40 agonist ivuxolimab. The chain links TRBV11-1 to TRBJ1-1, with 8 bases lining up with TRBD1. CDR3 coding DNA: TGTGCCAGCAGCAACCGGGACAGGCTAGACACTGAAGCTTTCTTT. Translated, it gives CASSNRDRLDTEAFF. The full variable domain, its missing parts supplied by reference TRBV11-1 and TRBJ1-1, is EAEVAQSPRYKITEKSQAVAFWCDPISGHATLYWYRQILGQGPELLVQFQDESVVDDSQLPKDRFSAERLKGVDSTLKIQPAELGDSAMYLCASSNRDRLDTEAFFGQGTRLTVV.